The rows below give T cell receptor beta chains drawn from one sample of a study of identical twins. TCRdb used MiXCR to reprocess the 5' RACE reads, holding one entry per CDR3 protein. The top ten clones hold more than 4% of a sample with roughly 690,000 distinct CDR3 sequences, approximately 21% of them seen once. These data were also filed under a second study, of T cells expressing NK-cell markers.

The material sequenced was PBMCs. These receptors came from a woman aged 18-29 years in good health. Each CDR3 is given with its conserved first and last residue. Each record gives: D gene, J gene, clone size, V gene, CDR3 protein, CDR3 DNA. The D gene is left open where the match is weak. Rows give clone size only sometimes, using once, few, many, or a class for an expanded clone.

NA	TRBJ1-5	few	TRBV12-3/TRBV12-4	CASSFASADSNQPQHF	TGTGCCAGCAGTTTCGCGTCGGCAGATAGCAATCAGCCCCAGCATTTT
TRBD2	TRBJ2-3	NA	TRBV9	CASSTPRGPGTSTPDTQYF	TGTGCCAGCAGTACTCCAAGGGGCCCCGGGACTAGCACTCCCGATACGCAGTATTTT
NA	TRBJ2-5	few	TRBV12-3/TRBV12-4	CASARPEGQTQYF	TGTGCCAGTGCCCGGCCGGAAGGTCAGACCCAGTACTTC
NA	TRBJ2-2	few	TRBV6-5	CASSYSIRGTGELFF	TGTGCCAGCAGTTACTCGATAAGAGGGACCGGGGAGCTGTTTTTT
TRBD2	TRBJ2-7	NA	TRBV20-1	CSASSPGGASYEQYF	TGCAGTGCTAGCTCGCCCGGGGGGGCCTCCTACGAGCAGTACTTC
TRBD1	TRBJ1-6	NA	TRBV6-2/TRBV6-3	CASSTGQTNSPLHF	TGTGCCAGCAGTACGGGACAGACTAATTCACCCCTCCACTTT
NA	TRBJ1-3	few	TRBV7-2	CASSFTGSSGNTIYF	TGTGCCAGCAGCTTTACAGGGAGCTCTGGAAACACCATATATTTT
NA	TRBJ1-2	NA	TRBV12-3/TRBV12-4	CASSFGVQYGYTF	TGTGCCAGCAGTTTCGGGGTGCAGTATGGCTACACCTTC
NA	TRBJ2-6	many	TRBV5-1	CASSKTGSGANVLTF	TGCGCCAGCAGCAAAACAGGGTCTGGGGCCAACGTCCTGACTTTC
NA	TRBJ2-5	NA	TRBV7-8	CASSFRTFAETQYF	TGTGCCAGCAGCTTTAGGACTTTTGCGGAGACCCAGTACTTC
NA	TRBJ2-3	many	TRBV4-3	CASSQEIFRSGTQYF	TGCGCCAGCAGCCAAGAAATATTTAGGAGTGGTACGCAGTATTTT
NA	TRBJ2-6	NA	TRBV28	CALDSGANVLTF	TGTGCCCTTGATTCTGGGGCCAACGTCCTGACTTTC
NA	TRBJ2-5	NA	TRBV11-2	CASSLDPRASRGNTGTQYF	TGTGCCAGCAGCTTAGACCCCCGGGCATCCAGGGGTAATACAGGGACCCAGTACTTC
NA	TRBJ1-1	few	TRBV20-1	CSATRGYTEAFF	TGCAGTGCTACCAGGGGTTACACTGAAGCTTTCTTT
TRBD2	TRBJ2-7	once	TRBV11-2	CASSATSGPSYEQYF	TGTGCCAGCAGCGCAACTAGCGGGCCCTCCTACGAGCAGTACTTC
NA	TRBJ1-1	NA	TRBV30	CAWSVRSSAEAFF	TGTGCCTGGAGTGTACGGAGCTCGGCCGAAGCTTTCTTT
TRBD2	TRBJ2-1	NA	TRBV6-2/TRBV6-3	CASSYPSGKLAGVKSYNEQFF	TGTGCCAGCAGTTACCCCTCCGGAAAACTAGCGGGAGTGAAATCCTACAATGAGCAGTTCTTC
NA	TRBJ2-2	few	TRBV12-3/TRBV12-4	CASFRGELFF	TGTGCCAGCTTCCGGGGGGAGCTGTTTTTT
NA	TRBJ2-1	NA	TRBV5-1	CASSSSRDYNEQFF	TGCGCCAGCAGCTCGTCCCGGGACTACAATGAGCAGTTCTTC
NA	TRBJ1-4	many	TRBV12-3/TRBV12-4	CASSSPEWEKLFF	TGTGCCAGCAGTTCCCCGGAGTGGGAAAAACTGTTTTTT
TRBD2	TRBJ2-3	NA	TRBV11-3	CASSPGLAGGRTDTQYF	TGTGCCAGCAGCCCCGGACTAGCGGGAGGGCGCACAGATACGCAGTATTTT
NA	TRBJ2-1	NA	TRBV5-6	CASSLQGRNNEQFF	TGTGCCAGCAGCTTGCAGGGCCGGAACAATGAGCAGTTCTTC
TRBD1	TRBJ2-4	few	TRBV7-2	CASSQRQGSLNIQYF	TGTGCCAGCAGCCAGAGACAGGGCTCCTTAAACATTCAGTACTTC
NA	TRBJ2-3	few	TRBV20-1	CSAPNPRDSTDTQYF	TGCAGTGCACCAAACCCCCGGGATAGCACAGATACGCAGTATTTT
TRBD2	TRBJ2-1	many	TRBV20-1	CSAKEGGLDVEQFF	TGCAGTGCTAAAGAGGGGGGACTAGATGTTGAGCAGTTCTTC
TRBD1	TRBJ1-5	NA	TRBV5-6	CASSSRQGGNQPQHF	TGTGCCAGCAGCTCGAGACAGGGTGGGAATCAGCCCCAGCATTTT
NA	TRBJ2-2	many	TRBV12-3/TRBV12-4	CASSLFGSGTGELFF	TGTGCCAGCAGTTTATTCGGGAGCGGGACCGGGGAGCTGTTTTTT
TRBD1	TRBJ2-7	NA	TRBV25-1	CASSPTPRGIKEQYF	TGTGCCAGCAGCCCCACTCCCAGGGGGATAAAAGAGCAGTACTTC
NA	TRBJ2-1	NA	TRBV12-3/TRBV12-4	CASSFRGGLVQFF	TGTGCCAGCAGTTTTCGAGGGGGGCTGGTGCAGTTCTTC
TRBD2	TRBJ2-7	NA	TRBV7-6	CASSRGLAGEYEQYF	TGTGCCAGCAGCCGGGGACTAGCGGGAGAGTACGAGCAGTACTTC
TRBD1	TRBJ2-5	NA	TRBV29-1	CSVEGTGGWETQYF	TGCAGCGTTGAAGGGACAGGGGGCTGGGAGACCCAGTACTTC